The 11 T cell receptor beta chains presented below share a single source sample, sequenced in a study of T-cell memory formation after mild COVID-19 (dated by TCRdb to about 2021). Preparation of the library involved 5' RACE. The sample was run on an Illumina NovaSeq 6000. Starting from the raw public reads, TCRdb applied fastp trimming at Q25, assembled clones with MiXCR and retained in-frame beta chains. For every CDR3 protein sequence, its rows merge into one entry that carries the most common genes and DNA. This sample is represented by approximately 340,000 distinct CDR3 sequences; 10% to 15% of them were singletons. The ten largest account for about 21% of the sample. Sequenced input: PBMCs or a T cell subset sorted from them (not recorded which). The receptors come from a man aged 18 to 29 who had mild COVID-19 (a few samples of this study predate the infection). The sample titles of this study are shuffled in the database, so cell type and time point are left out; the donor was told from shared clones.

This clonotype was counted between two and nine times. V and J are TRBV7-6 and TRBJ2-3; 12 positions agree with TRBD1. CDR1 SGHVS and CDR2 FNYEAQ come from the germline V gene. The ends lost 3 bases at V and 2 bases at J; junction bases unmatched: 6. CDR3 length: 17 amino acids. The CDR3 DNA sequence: TGTGCCAGCAGCTTCCGGGACAGGGGGCGAGACACAGATACGCAGTATTTT. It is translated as CASSFRDRGRDTDTQYF.

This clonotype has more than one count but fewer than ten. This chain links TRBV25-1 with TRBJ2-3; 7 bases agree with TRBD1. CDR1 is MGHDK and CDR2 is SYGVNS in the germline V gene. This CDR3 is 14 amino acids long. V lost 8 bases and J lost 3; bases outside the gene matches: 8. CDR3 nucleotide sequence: TGTGCCAGCGCCCGGGACAGTCCGACAGATACGCAGTATTTT. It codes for CASARDSPTDTQYF.

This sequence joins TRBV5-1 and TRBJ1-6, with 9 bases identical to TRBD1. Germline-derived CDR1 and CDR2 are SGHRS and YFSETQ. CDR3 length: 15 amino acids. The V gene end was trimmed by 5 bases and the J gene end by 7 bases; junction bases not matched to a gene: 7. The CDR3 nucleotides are TGCGCCAGCAGATACCGGACAGGGGACAATTCACCCCTCCACTTT. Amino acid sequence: CASRYRTGDNSPLHF.

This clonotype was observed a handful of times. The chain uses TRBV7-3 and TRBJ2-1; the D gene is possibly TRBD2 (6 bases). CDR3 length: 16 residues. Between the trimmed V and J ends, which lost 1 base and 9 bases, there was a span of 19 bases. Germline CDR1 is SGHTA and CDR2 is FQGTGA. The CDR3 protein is CASSLMVRGANGEQFF. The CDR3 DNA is TGTGCCAGCAGCTTAATGGTACGCGGGGCTAACGGTGAGCAGTTCTTC. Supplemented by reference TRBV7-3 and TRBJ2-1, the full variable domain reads GAGVSQTPSNKVTEKGKYVELRCDPISGHTALYWYRQSLGQGPEFLIYFQGTGAADDSGLPNDRFFAVRPEGSVSTLKIQRTERGDSAVYLCASSLMVRGANGEQFFGPGTRLTVL.

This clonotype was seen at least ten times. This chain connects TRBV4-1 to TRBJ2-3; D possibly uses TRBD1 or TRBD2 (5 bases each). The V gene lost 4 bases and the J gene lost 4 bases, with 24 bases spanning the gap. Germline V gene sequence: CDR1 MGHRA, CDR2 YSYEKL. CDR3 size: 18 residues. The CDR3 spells CASSPGFPGPRAADTQYF. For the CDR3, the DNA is TGCGCCAGCAGCCCGGGCTTCCCGGGACCCCGGGCCGCAGATACGCAGTATTTT.

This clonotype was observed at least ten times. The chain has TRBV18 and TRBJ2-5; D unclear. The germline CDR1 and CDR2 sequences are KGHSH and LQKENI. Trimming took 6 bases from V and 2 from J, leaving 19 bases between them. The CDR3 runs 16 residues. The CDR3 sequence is CASSSGPPGYQETQYF. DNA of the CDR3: TGTGCCAGCTCCTCCGGGCCACCAGGCTATCAAGAGACCCAGTACTTC.

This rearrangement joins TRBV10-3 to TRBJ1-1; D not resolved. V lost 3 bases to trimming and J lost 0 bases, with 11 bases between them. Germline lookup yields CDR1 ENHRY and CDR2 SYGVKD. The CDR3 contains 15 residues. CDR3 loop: CAISDVEGLNTEAFF. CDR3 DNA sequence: TGTGCCATCAGTGACGTCGAGGGATTGAACACTGAAGCTTTCTTT.

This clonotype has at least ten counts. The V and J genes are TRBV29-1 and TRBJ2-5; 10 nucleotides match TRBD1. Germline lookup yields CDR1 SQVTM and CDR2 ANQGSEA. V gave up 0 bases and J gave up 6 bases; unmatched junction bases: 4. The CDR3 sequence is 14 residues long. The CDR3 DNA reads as TGCAGCGTTGAAGATTGGGACAGGGGACAGACCCAGTACTTC. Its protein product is CSVEDWDRGQTQYF.

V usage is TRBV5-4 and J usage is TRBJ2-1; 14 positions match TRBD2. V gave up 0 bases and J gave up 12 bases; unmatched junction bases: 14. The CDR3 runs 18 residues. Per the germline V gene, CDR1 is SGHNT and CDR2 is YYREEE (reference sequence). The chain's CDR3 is CASSLDGTSGGQRPGQFF. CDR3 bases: TGTGCCAGCAGCTTGGATGGGACTAGCGGGGGCCAGCGCCCCGGGCAGTTCTTC. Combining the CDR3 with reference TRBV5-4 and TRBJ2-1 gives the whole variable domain ETGVTQSPTHLIKTRGQQVTLRCSSQSGHNTVSWYQQALGQGPQFIFQYYREEENGRGNFPPRFSGLQFPNYSSELNVNALELDDSALYLCASSLDGTSGGQRPGQFFGPGTRLTVL.

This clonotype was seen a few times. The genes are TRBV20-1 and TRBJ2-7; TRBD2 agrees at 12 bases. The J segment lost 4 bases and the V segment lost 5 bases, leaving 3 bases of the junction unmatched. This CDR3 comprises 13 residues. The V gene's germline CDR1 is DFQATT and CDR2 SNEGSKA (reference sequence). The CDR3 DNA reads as TGCAGTGCTCACGGGACTAGCGGGTACGAGCAGTACTTC. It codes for CSAHGTSGYEQYF.

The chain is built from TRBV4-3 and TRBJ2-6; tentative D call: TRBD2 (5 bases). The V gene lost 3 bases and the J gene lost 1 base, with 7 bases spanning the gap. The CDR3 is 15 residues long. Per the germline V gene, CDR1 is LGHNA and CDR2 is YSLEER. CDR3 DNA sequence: TGCGCCAGCAGCCACACGGGGTCTGGGGCCAACGTCCTGACTTTC. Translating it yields CASSHTGSGANVLTF.